This TCR beta chain was documented in a study of CD8+ T cells in alopecia areata. As for the study in general: For the treated group, dosing was oral tofacitinib at 5 to 10 mg twice daily.

Sequencing used cDNA as its template, made by extracting RNA and reverse transcribing it. Clones were sequenced by immunoSEQ multiplex PCR, and TCRdb holds only the in-frame ones, with some missing. The data contain 150,000 to 250,000 clones, 58% of them seen just once; the ten biggest clones take up 5.5% to 6%. Germline values: CDR1 SQVTM, CDR2 ANQGSEA. The V and J ends lost 7 bases and 5 bases, in that order; junction bases with no gene match: 5. This CDR3 has 14 residues. This clone was picked up a small number of times. Noted treatment: oral pan-JAK inhibitor, 5-10 mg twice daily. CD4+ and CD8+ T cells were sorted from PBMCs.

The origin of this receptor is a human donor with alopecia areata. The source material was CD4+ T cells sorted from blood, sampled at week 24, from a patient treated with tofacitinib. The V call is TRBV29-1, the J call TRBJ2-2; 12 positions agree with TRBD2. CDR3 region: CSARTSGDTGELFF. The CDR3, as DNA: TGCAGCGCTCGGACTAGCGGGGATACCGGGGAGCTGTTTTTT.